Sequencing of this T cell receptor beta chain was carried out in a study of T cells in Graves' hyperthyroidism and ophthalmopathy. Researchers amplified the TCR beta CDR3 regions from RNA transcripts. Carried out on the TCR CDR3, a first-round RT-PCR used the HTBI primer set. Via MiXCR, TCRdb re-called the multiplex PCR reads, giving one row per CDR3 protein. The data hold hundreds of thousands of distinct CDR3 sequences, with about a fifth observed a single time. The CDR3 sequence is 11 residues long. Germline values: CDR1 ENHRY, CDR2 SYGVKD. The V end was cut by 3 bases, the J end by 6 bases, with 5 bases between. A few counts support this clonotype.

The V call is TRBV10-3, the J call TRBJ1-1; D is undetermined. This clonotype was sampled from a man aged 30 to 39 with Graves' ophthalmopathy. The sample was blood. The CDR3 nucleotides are TGTGCCATCAGTGATGGGGCTGAAGCTTTCTTT. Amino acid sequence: CAISDGAEAFF.